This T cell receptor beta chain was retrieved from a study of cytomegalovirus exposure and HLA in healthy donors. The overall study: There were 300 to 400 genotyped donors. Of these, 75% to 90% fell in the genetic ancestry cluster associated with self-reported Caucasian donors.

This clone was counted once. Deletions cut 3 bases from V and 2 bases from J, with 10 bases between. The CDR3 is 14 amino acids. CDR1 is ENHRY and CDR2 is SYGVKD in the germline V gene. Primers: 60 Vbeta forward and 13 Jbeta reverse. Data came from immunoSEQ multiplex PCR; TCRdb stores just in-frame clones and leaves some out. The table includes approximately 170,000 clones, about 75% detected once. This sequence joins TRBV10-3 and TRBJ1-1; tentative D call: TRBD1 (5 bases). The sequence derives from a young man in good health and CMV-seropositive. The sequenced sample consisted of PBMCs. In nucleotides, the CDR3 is TGTGCCATCAGTGATGACAGCTCAAACACTGAAGCTTTCTTT. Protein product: CAISDDSSNTEAFF.